One and the same sample provided the 28 T cell receptor beta chains below, sequenced in a study of T cell responses to AZD1222 COVID-19 vaccine. Clones were read by immunoSEQ multiplex PCR, and TCRdb kept only the in-frame ones, dropping some. The sample records about 87,000 clones, almost 90% being singletons. The specimen was peripheral blood, collected on day 0 of AZD1222 vaccination. The receptors derive from an adult in good health.

The chain combines TRBV25-1 with TRBJ1-5, with TRBD1 as a possible D gene (5 bases). With 9 bases removed from V and 7 bases from J, the gap between germline ends came to 10 bases. Germline CDR1 MGHDK, CDR2 SYGVNS. The CDR3 runs 11 residues. Written as DNA, the CDR3 is TGTGCCAGGGGACGGGGGCAGCCCCAGCATTTT. It codes for CARGRGQPQHF.

This chain links TRBV7-3 with TRBJ1-1; no reliable D call. CDR1 is SGHTA, CDR2 FQGTGA, per germline. Trimming took off 2 bases at V and 1 base at J, with 5 bases between the two ends. There are 13 residues in the CDR3. The CDR3 sequence: CASSLSENTEAFF. The CDR3, as DNA: TGTGCCAGCAGCTTATCAGAGAACACTGAAGCTTTCTTT.

V gene TRBV19 combines with J gene TRBJ1-1, with D hard to call. V gave up 4 bases and J gave up 6 bases, with 18 bases separating them. Germline V lookup: CDR1 LNHDA, CDR2 SQIVND (reference sequence). This CDR3 has 15 residues. The CDR3 sequence: CASSTSFLPRPEAFF. For the CDR3, the DNA is TGTGCCAGTAGTACCTCATTTCTACCTCGCCCTGAAGCTTTCTTT. Full variable domain (missing parts from reference TRBV19 and TRBJ1-1): DGGITQSPKYLFRKEGQNVTLSCEQNLNHDAMYWYRQDPGQGLRLIYYSQIVNDFQKGDIAEGYSVSREKKESFPLTVTSAQKNPTAFYLCASSTSFLPRPEAFFGQGTRLTVV.

V is TRBV12-3 or TRBV12-4 and J is TRBJ2-1, with D uncertain. The ends were cut back, 5 bases at V and 8 bases at J, with 10 bases in the middle. The CDR3 consists of 12 residues. The CDR3 loop reads CASSKRGDEQFF. DNA of the CDR3: TGTGCCAGCAGTAAACGCGGTGATGAGCAGTTCTTC.

This clone was counted a few times. This chain connects TRBV5-8 to TRBJ1-2; unclear D gene. CDR3 length: 15 residues. In germline, CDR1 is SGHTS, CDR2 YDEGEE. V was clipped by 6 bases and J by 2 bases, with 17 bases between them. The CDR3 DNA follows: TGTGCCAGCATCCCTGGGGTTAATGAGAACTATGGCTACACCTTC. Translating it yields CASIPGVNENYGYTF.

The chain uses TRBV4-3 and TRBJ2-5; TRBD2 might be the D (6 bases). Germline values: CDR1 LGHNA, CDR2 YSLEER. V lost 1 base to trimming and J lost 7 bases, with 13 bases between them. CDR3 length: 14 amino acids. CDR3 DNA: TGCGCCAGCAGCCAAGCGGGGGTCGGAGGGACCCAGTACTTC. As protein: CASSQAGVGGTQYF.

The chain joins TRBV9 to TRBJ1-3; D remains ambiguous. The CDR3 is made up of 15 amino acids. Trimming removed 2 bases from V and 2 bases from J, with 11 bases in between. CDR1 SGDLS and CDR2 YYNGEE come from the germline V gene. The CDR3: CASSVSEDPGNTIYF. In DNA, the CDR3 is TGTGCCAGCAGCGTCTCTGAAGACCCTGGAAACACCATATATTTT.

This chain joins TRBV5-1 and TRBJ2-5, with D perhaps given as TRBD1 or TRBD2 (5 bases each). The CDR3 runs to 14 residues. Germline lookup yields CDR1 SGHRS and CDR2 YFSETQ. Trimming shortened V by 2 bases and J by 5 bases, and 13 bases separated the two germline ends. Written as DNA, the CDR3 is TGCGCCAGCAGCTTAGGTAGAGGGGCCGAGACCCAGTACTTC. This sequence encodes CASSLGRGAETQYF. Supplemented by reference TRBV5-1 and TRBJ2-5, the full variable domain reads KAGVTQTPRYLIKTRGQQVTLSCSPISGHRSVSWYQQTPGQGLQFLFEYFSETQRNKGNFPGRFSGRQFSNSRSEMNVSTLELGDSALYLCASSLGRGAETQYFGPGTRLLVL.

This chain joins TRBV7-2 and TRBJ1-6; D not resolved. V lost 5 bases to trimming and J lost 9 bases, with 20 bases between them. Germline assignment: CDR1 SGHTA and CDR2 FQGNSA. The CDR3 covers 16 residues. In DNA form, the CDR3 reads TGTGCCAGCAGCCAGGACGCCCCTGCGATTCGTTCACCCCTCCACTTT. Its translation is CASSQDAPAIRSPLHF.

The gene calls are TRBV7-9 and TRBJ2-1; 9 nucleotides match TRBD2. Germline lookup yields CDR1 SEHNR and CDR2 FQNEAQ (reference sequence). The CDR3 covers 17 residues. J gave up 5 bases and V 1 base, and 9 bases lay outside the gene matches. As DNA, the CDR3 is TGTGCCAGCAGCTTAGGGCGCGCGGGGGGGCCGGACAATGAGCAGTTCTTC. Translation gives CASSLGRAGGPDNEQFF.

In this sample, this clone turned up once. The rearrangement joins TRBV2 to TRBJ2-7, with TRBD2 as a possible D gene (7 bases). The ends were cut back, 2 bases at V and 3 bases at J, with 11 bases in the middle. Germline values: CDR1 SNHLY, CDR2 FYNNEI. CDR3 length: 14 residues. CDR3 in amino acids: CASSEPGEGYEQYF. In DNA form, the CDR3 reads TGTGCCAGCAGTGAACCAGGGGAGGGCTACGAGCAGTACTTC. Using reference TRBV2 and TRBJ2-7 for the parts outside the CDR3, the full variable domain is EPEVTQTPSHQVTQMGQEVILRCVPISNHLYFYWYRQILGQKVEFLVSFYNNEISEKSEIFDDQFSVERPDGSNFTLKIRSTKLEDSAMYFCASSEPGEGYEQYFGPGTRLTVT.

The chain joins TRBV6-5 to TRBJ1-2; D possibly corresponds to TRBD1 (5 bases). The ends were cut back, 6 bases at V and 2 bases at J, with 13 bases in the middle. CDR1 MNHEY and CDR2 SVGAGI come from the germline V gene. The CDR3 extends over 14 amino acids. In DNA form, the CDR3 reads TGTGCCAGCAGCCCCAGGGACGGAAACTATGGCTACACCTTC. This encodes CASSPRDGNYGYTF.

The rearrangement uses TRBV5-4 and TRBJ1-4, with TRBD1 matching over 8 bases. This CDR3 spans 14 amino acids. J gave up 8 bases and V 1 base, and 4 bases lay outside the gene matches. Germline V gene data show CDR1 as SGHNT and CDR2 as YYREEE (reference sequence). CDR3 in amino acids: CASSLQGAREKLFF. CDR3 DNA: TGTGCCAGCAGCTTGCAGGGGGCGAGGGAAAAACTGTTTTTT.

The chain carries TRBV7-2 and TRBJ1-6; 8 bases match TRBD1. The CDR3 runs to 16 residues. V lost 5 bases to trimming and J lost 6 bases; unmatched junction nucleotides: 9. Germline V gene sequence: CDR1 SGHTA, CDR2 FQGNSA. The CDR3 DNA follows: TGTGCCAGCAGCCCTATTTGGGGACAGGTTAATTCACCCCTCCACTTT. The encoded protein is CASSPIWGQVNSPLHF.

V usage is TRBV3-1 (or the pseudogene TRBV3-2) and J usage is TRBJ1-2; D gene ambiguous. The CDR3 extends over 15 amino acids. Germline V gene data show CDR1 as LGHDT and CDR2 as YNNKEL (reference sequence). Trimming removed 5 bases from V and 5 bases from J, with 18 bases in between. The CDR3 sequence: CASSKAGLPSYGYTF. The CDR3 region has the DNA TGTGCCAGCAGCAAAGCTGGCCTTCCCTCTTATGGCTACACCTTC.

The gene calls are TRBV11-3 and TRBJ1-3; D gene ambiguous. The germline V and J ends were trimmed by 4 bases and 0 bases, with 7 bases remaining between them. The length of the CDR3 is 14 residues. Germline V gene lookup returns CDR1 SGHNT and CDR2 YENEEA. The CDR3 nucleotides are TGTGCCAGCAGCTCACCCTTCTCTGGAAACACCATATATTTT. It yields the protein CASSSPFSGNTIYF.

The chain carries TRBV11-2 and TRBJ1-2; D is possibly TRBD1 (5 bases). The CDR3 runs 12 residues. Germline CDR1 reads SGHAT; CDR2 reads FQNNGV. V lost 5 bases to trimming and J lost 8 bases, with 12 bases between them. The CDR3 DNA sequence: TGTGCCAGCAGCCTGCAGGGCGAAGGCTACACCTTC. Protein sequence: CASSLQGEGYTF.

The genes are TRBV27 and TRBJ1-2; D is unclear. CDR1 MNHEY and CDR2 SMNVEV come from the germline V gene (reference sequence). The CDR3 length is 13 residues. V was cut by 6 bases and J by 0 bases, with 8 bases left in between. The CDR3 here is CASSSVPNYGYTF. The CDR3 DNA follows: TGTGCCAGCAGCAGCGTTCCTAACTATGGCTACACCTTC.

This clone was observed once. This sequence joins TRBV9 and TRBJ2-7; D tentatively fits TRBD1 or TRBD2 (5 bases each). Trimming shortened V by 4 bases and J by 4 bases, and 18 bases separated the two germline ends. Per the germline V gene, CDR1 is SGDLS and CDR2 is YYNGEE. This CDR3 spans 15 amino acids. Here the CDR3 reads CASSHQVGVGYEQYF. The CDR3 DNA is TGTGCCAGCAGCCACCAGGTGGGGGTGGGATACGAGCAGTACTTC.

V and J are TRBV5-5 and TRBJ1-2; 12 positions match TRBD1. Germline V lookup: CDR1 SGHKS, CDR2 YYEKEE (reference sequence). The CDR3 runs to 14 residues. V dropped 4 bases and J dropped 8; count of bases not matched to a gene: 6. The CDR3 nucleotides are TGTGCCAGCAGCCCGGGACAGGGGGCTCGGGGCTACACCTTC. Protein sequence: CASSPGQGARGYTF.

The V call is TRBV6-5, the J call TRBJ2-7; D uncertain. The germline V and J ends were trimmed by 0 bases and 2 bases, with 14 bases remaining between them. Germline CDR1 is MNHEY and CDR2 is SVGAGI. The CDR3 is 16 residues long. The CDR3 loop reads CASSYSMGGRAYEQYF. Here the CDR3 DNA reads TGTGCCAGCAGTTACTCGATGGGTGGTAGAGCCTACGAGCAGTACTTC.

This chain uses TRBV29-1 with TRBJ2-1; D not resolved. Trimming took 1 base from V and 5 from J, leaving 9 bases between them. CDR1 SQVTM and CDR2 ANQGSEA come from the germline V gene. The CDR3 has 13 amino acids. The CDR3 here is CSVEAVTDNEQFF. DNA of the CDR3: TGCAGCGTTGAAGCAGTTACCGACAATGAGCAGTTCTTC.

The genes are TRBV21-1 and TRBJ2-5; the DNA was not compared with TRBD1, the D call given in the table. TRBV21-1 is deemed a pseudogene. The CDR3 is 12 amino acids. CDR3 sequence: CARMGHQETQYF. CDR3 bases: TGTGCCAGAATGGGCCACCAAGAGACCCAGTACTTC.

The chain carries TRBV29-1 and TRBJ1-1, with a possible D match to TRBD1 (6 bases). The CDR3 extends over 12 amino acids. Deletions cut 8 bases from V and 1 base from J, with 11 bases between. Germline CDR1 SQVTM, CDR2 ANQGSEA. Here the CDR3 reads CSSLRGNTEAFF. DNA of the CDR3: TGCAGCTCCCTCAGGGGGAACACTGAAGCTTTCTTT.

This rearrangement joins TRBV11-2 to TRBJ1-1; D is undetermined. CDR3 length equals 12 residues. Germline-derived CDR1 and CDR2 are SGHAT and FQNNGV. V was pared by 0 bases and J by 6 bases, with 5 bases between. In nucleotides, the CDR3 is TGTGCCAGCAGCTTAGATGGCCCTGAAGCTTTCTTT. Translated, it gives CASSLDGPEAFF.

J is TRBJ1-4 and V is TRBV5-1; a possible D gene is TRBD1 (5 bases). The CDR3 length is 14 residues. V was clipped by 2 bases and J by 4 bases, with 9 bases between them. Per germline, CDR1 SGHRS and CDR2 YFSETQ. The CDR3: CASSLTGLNEKLFF. CDR3 nucleotides: TGCGCCAGCAGCTTAACAGGACTTAATGAAAAACTGTTTTTT.

J is TRBJ1-1 and V is TRBV6-1, with no clear D. In germline, CDR1 is MNHNS, CDR2 SASEGT. The CDR3 is 13 residues long. The germline V and J ends were trimmed by 2 bases and 3 bases, with 7 bases remaining between them. The CDR3 sequence: CASSEFGDTEAFF. CDR3 nucleotide sequence: TGTGCCAGCAGTGAATTTGGAGACACTGAAGCTTTCTTT.

V gene TRBV11-1 combines with J gene TRBJ1-1, with D maybe TRBD1 (5 bases). V lost 4 bases and J lost 2, with 14 bases in between. Germline loops: CDR1 SGHAT, CDR2 FQDESV (reference sequence). The CDR3 spans 15 residues. The CDR3 nucleotides read TGTGCCAGCAGCTCCACCATGGGACGAAACACTGAAGCTTTCTTT. Translation: CASSSTMGRNTEAFF.